This TCR beta chain appears in the sequencing data of a study of blood T cell repertoires in COVID-19. Study-level background: Collection of acute and convalescent COVID-19 samples took place in the United States, Italy and Spain. PBMCs, B-cell-depleted T cells, or T cells were the source of the cDNA or gDNA that made up the material.

Looked up from germline, CDR1 is SGHRS and CDR2 is YFSETQ. V was trimmed by 0 bases and J by 5 bases, leaving 8 bases between them. CDR3 length equals 14 residues. Per the original data handling: Using reference gene primer amplification, nucleated cell counts were estimated. Measured with immunoSEQ multiplex PCR; TCRdb has only the in-frame clones, and not every one. V and J calls and clone size are given by that table; D and trimming were obtained from the DNA. This table has 120,000 or so clones, around 86% appearing once. The chain recombines TRBV5-1 with TRBJ1-4, with D uncertain. The TCR was taken from a man aged 35 to 55 with acute or convalescent COVID-19. Sequenced input: peripheral blood. CDR3 residues: CASSLEQPNEKLFF. Written as DNA, the CDR3 is TGCGCCAGCAGCTTGGAACAGCCCAATGAAAAACTGTTTTTT.